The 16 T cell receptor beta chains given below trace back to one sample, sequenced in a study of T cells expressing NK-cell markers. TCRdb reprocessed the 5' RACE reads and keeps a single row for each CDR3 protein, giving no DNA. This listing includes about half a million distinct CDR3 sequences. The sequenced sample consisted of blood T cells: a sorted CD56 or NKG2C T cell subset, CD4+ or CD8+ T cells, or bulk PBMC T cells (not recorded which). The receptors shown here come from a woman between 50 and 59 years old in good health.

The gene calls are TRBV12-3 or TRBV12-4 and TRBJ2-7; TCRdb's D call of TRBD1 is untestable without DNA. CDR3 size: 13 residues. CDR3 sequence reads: CASSLGTIYEQYF.

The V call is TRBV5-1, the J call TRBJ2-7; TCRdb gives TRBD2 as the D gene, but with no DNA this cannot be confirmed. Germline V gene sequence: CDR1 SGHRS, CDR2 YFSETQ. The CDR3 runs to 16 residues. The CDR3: CASSLAGTSGVTEQYF.

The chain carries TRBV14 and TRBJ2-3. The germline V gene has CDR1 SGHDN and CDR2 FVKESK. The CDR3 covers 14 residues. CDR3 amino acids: CASSRTWGTDTQYF.

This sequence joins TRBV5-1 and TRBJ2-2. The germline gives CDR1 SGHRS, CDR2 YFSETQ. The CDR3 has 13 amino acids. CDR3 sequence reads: CASHIAGTGELFF.

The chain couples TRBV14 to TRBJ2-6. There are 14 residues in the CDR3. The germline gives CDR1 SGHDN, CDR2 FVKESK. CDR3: CASSVYSGANVLTF.

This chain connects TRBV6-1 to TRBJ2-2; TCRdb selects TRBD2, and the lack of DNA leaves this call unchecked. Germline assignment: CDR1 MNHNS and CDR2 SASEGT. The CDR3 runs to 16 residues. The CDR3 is CASRGFGGRNTGELFF.

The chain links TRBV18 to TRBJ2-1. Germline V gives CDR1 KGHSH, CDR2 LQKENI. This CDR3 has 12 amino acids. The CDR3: CASSPKTNEQFF.

The CDR3 region is CASSQSLLLADTQYF. This chain connects TRBV4-2 to TRBJ2-3. The CDR3 has 15 amino acids. The germline V gene encodes CDR1 LGHNA and CDR2 YNFKEQ.

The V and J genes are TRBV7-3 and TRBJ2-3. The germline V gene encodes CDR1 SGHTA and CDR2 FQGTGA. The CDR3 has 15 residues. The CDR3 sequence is CASSLAGSYPDTQYF.

CDR3 in amino acids: CSAARARQVRTSPLHF. The gene calls are TRBV20-1 and TRBJ1-6; TCRdb outputs TRBD1, but without DNA this stays unchecked. Germline V gives CDR1 DFQATT, CDR2 SNEGSKA (reference sequence). The CDR3 totals 16 residues.

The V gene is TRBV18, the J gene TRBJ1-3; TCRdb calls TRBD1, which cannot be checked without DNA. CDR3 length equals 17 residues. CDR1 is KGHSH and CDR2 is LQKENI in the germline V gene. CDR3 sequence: CASSPPPRVLPGNTIYF. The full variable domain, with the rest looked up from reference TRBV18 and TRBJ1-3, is NAGVMQNPRHLVRRRGQEARLRCSPMKGHSHVYWYRQLPEEGLKFMVYLQKENIIDESGMPKERFSAEFPKEGPSILRIQQVVRGDSAAYFCASSPPPRVLPGNTIYFGEGSWLTVV.

CDR3 residues: CASSQVGSGAPLGEQFF. The chain combines TRBV14 with TRBJ2-1; TCRdb's assignment of TRBD1 cannot be checked, as there is no DNA. The V gene's germline CDR1 is SGHDN and CDR2 FVKESK. The CDR3 extends over 17 amino acids.

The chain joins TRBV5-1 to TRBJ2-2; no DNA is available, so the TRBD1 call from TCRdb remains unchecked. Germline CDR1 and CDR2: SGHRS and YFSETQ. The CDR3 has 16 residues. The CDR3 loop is CASSGTGAHIAGELFF.

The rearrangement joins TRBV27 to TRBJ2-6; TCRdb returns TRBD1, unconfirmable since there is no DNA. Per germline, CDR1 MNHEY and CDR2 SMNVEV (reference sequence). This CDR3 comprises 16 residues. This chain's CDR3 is CASSSPISSGANVLTF. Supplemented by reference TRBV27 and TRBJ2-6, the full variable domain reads EAQVTQNPRYLITVTGKKLTVTCSQNMNHEYMSWYRQDPGLGLRQIYYSMNVEVTDKGDVPEGYKVSRKEKRNFPLILESPSPNQTSLYFCASSSPISSGANVLTFGAGSRLTVL.

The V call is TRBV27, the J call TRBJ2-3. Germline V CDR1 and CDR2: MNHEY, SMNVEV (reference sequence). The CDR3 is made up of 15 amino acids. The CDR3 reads CASSSSRKITDTQYF.

The CDR3 protein is CASSQAGGRSNEQFF. The V and J genes are TRBV4-2 and TRBJ2-1; there is no DNA to check the TCRdb D call of TRBD2. CDR1 is LGHNA, CDR2 YNFKEQ, per germline. This CDR3 spans 15 amino acids.